The 10 T cell receptor beta chains listed next were all sequenced from one sample in a study of PD-L1 blockade in urothelial cancer. Assay used: immunoSEQ multiplex PCR; TCRdb lists only in-frame clones, some missing. The sample yields about 71,000 clones, less than 90% seen once. The input for sequencing was PBMCs, taken around atezolizumab (anti-PD-L1) treatment. The receptor source for this set is a man aged 55 to 70 with urothelial cancer.

CDR3 in DNA: TGTGCCTGGAGTTGGGGACTAGCGGGGGGTAGGGATGAGCAGTTCTTC. Translation: CAWSWGLAGGRDEQFF. The rearrangement uses TRBV30 and TRBJ2-1; 15 nucleotides line up with TRBD2. The ends lost 2 bases at V and 8 bases at J; junction bases unmatched: 7. The CDR3 covers 16 residues. Germline assignment: CDR1 GTSNPN and CDR2 SVGIG (reference sequence).

The rearrangement joins TRBV5-1 to TRBJ2-7; 8 nucleotides line up with TRBD1. The CDR3 has 13 amino acids. The germline CDR1 and CDR2 sequences are SGHRS and YFSETQ. With 5 bases clipped from V and 7 bases from J, the junction kept 8 bases outside the gene matches. The DNA for the CDR3 is TGCGCCAGCAGGACAGGGGATTACGCGGAGCAGTACTTC. Protein product: CASRTGDYAEQYF.

The rearrangement links TRBV5-6 to TRBJ1-2; TRBD1 might be the D (5 bases). The CDR3 spans 15 residues. From germline, CDR1 is SGHDT and CDR2 YYEEEE. V lost 5 bases and J 4 bases, leaving 18 bases between the germline ends. CDR3 nucleotides: TGTGCCAGCAGTATGCGGGACCGCGGAGTCTATGGCTACACCTTC. Protein sequence: CASSMRDRGVYGYTF.

The CDR3, as DNA: TGTGCTAGTGGTTTGGGCGGGATCACAGATACGCAGTATTTT. Encoded protein: CASGLGGITDTQYF. The V gene is TRBV12-5, the J gene TRBJ2-3; D perhaps matches TRBD2 (6 bases). The V gene lost 1 base and the J gene lost 2 bases, with 7 bases spanning the gap. This CDR3 has 14 amino acids. CDR1 and CDR2 from the germline V gene are LGHNT and FRNRAP.

The chain uses TRBV13 and TRBJ2-7, with 7 bases that match TRBD2. The V gene's germline CDR1 is PRHDT and CDR2 FYEKMQ (reference sequence). CDR3 length: 14 amino acids. Trimming took 2 bases from V and 6 from J; bases not matched to a gene: 7. The CDR3, as DNA: TGTGCCAGCAGCTTATCCGCGGGAGTTCTCGAGCAGTACTTC. Protein product: CASSLSAGVLEQYF.

The chain uses TRBV29-1 and TRBJ2-7; TRBD1 matches 10 bases. Germline V gene lookup returns CDR1 SQVTM and CDR2 ANQGSEA. Trimming cost V 7 bases and J 3 bases; bases outside gene matches: 6. This CDR3 spans 13 amino acids. This chain's CDR3 is CSGGRDRGYEQYF. DNA for the CDR3: TGCAGCGGCGGCCGGGACAGGGGCTACGAGCAGTACTTC.

The chain links TRBV11-3 to TRBJ2-1; D is perhaps TRBD1 (5 bases). The CDR3 runs 15 residues. The germline CDR1 and CDR2 sequences are SGHNT and YENEEA. Between the trimmed V and J ends, which lost 5 bases and 0 bases, there was a span of 11 bases. In DNA, the CDR3 is TGTGCCAGCAGCCCCGCAGGGCCCTCCTACAATGAGCAGTTCTTC. This sequence encodes CASSPAGPSYNEQFF.

The rearrangement joins TRBV29-1 to TRBJ1-1; 9 bases fit TRBD1. This CDR3 is built from 17 residues. After removal of 5 bases from V and 1 base from J, the junction contained 14 bases not matched to a gene. Germline CDR1 SQVTM, CDR2 ANQGSEA. CDR3 amino acids: CSVPKPGQGTPNTEAFF. CDR3 DNA sequence: TGCAGCGTTCCCAAACCGGGACAGGGAACGCCGAACACTGAAGCTTTCTTT.

V and J are TRBV6-4 and TRBJ2-4; D may be TRBD2 (5 bases). CDR3 length equals 15 residues. The germline V gene encodes CDR1 MRHNA and CDR2 SNTAGT. V was cut by 3 bases and J by 0 bases, with 9 bases left in between. This CDR3 reads CASSERVLAKNIQYF. CDR3 DNA: TGTGCCAGCAGTGAGCGGGTCTTAGCCAAAAACATTCAGTACTTC.

This clone was seen more than once but under ten times. V and J are TRBV19 and TRBJ1-6; TRBD1 aligns across 8 bases. The CDR3 sequence is 16 residues long. V was clipped by 4 bases and J by 6 bases; unmatched bases: 8. Germline V gives CDR1 LNHDA, CDR2 SQIVND (reference sequence). CDR3 region: CASSTSRTGTNSPLHF. In nucleotides, the CDR3 is TGTGCCAGTAGTACCTCCCGGACAGGGACTAATTCACCCCTCCACTTT.